The 15 T cell receptor beta chains presented below share a single source sample, sequenced in a study of blood T cell repertoires in COVID-19. The data were produced by immunoSEQ multiplex PCR, yet TCRdb's version contains in-frame clones alone and is incomplete. The sample shows about 200,000 clones, roughly 84% of them seen only once. The sequenced sample consisted of peripheral blood. The source of these receptors is a woman older than 75 with acute or convalescent COVID-19.

The chain joins TRBV3-1 (or the pseudogene TRBV3-2) to TRBJ2-2, with a possible D match to TRBD2 (5 bases). This CDR3 contains 13 residues. Germline V lookup: CDR1 LGHDT, CDR2 YNNKEL (reference sequence). V was pared by 6 bases and J by 6 bases, with 11 bases between. CDR3 sequence: CASRPMRAGELFF. The CDR3 DNA sequence: TGTGCCAGCAGACCGATGAGGGCCGGGGAGCTGTTTTTT.

This chain links TRBV28 with TRBJ1-5; TRBD1 matches 8 bases. Per germline, CDR1 MDHEN and CDR2 SYDVKM. Trimming at V came to 3 bases and at J to 3 bases, leaving 7 bases not matched to a gene. CDR3 length equals 16 residues. This CDR3 reads CASSLRQGYPNQPQHF. The DNA for the CDR3 is TGTGCCAGCAGTTTGAGACAGGGGTACCCCAATCAGCCCCAGCATTTT.

The rearrangement links TRBV6-4 to TRBJ1-2, with D unresolved. The CDR3 contains 15 residues. Germline loops: CDR1 MRHNA, CDR2 SNTAGT. Between the trimmed V and J ends, which lost 5 bases and 0 bases, there was a span of 13 bases. CDR3 amino acids: CASSTPWGANYGYTF. CDR3 nucleotides: TGTGCCAGCAGTACCCCGTGGGGAGCTAACTATGGCTACACCTTC.

This chain connects TRBV28 to TRBJ1-2, with a tentative D call TRBD1 (6 bases). The V gene lost 6 bases and the J gene lost 1 base, with 12 bases spanning the gap. Germline CDR1 is MDHEN and CDR2 is SYDVKM. CDR3 length: 14 residues. In DNA, the CDR3 is TGTGCCAGCAGCCAAAACAGGGTTAACTATGGCTACACCTTC. Amino acids: CASSQNRVNYGYTF.

Worth noting for this clone: The germline gene is not matched at one end of the junction; a read error may be the cause. The rearrangement links TRBV7-7 to TRBJ2-3; 9 bases are a match to TRBD2. Germline CDR1 and CDR2: SSHAT and FNYEAQ (reference sequence). The CDR3 has 18 amino acids. The CDR3 nucleotides are TGTGCTAGCAGTCCAACCCCCGTCGCGGGAGGGGGGGCAGATACGCAGTATTTT. Translating it yields CASSPTPVAGGGADTQYF.

The chain is built from TRBV27 and TRBJ2-7, with 8 positions matching TRBD1. After removal of 6 bases from V and 2 bases from J, the junction contained 9 bases not matched to a gene. Germline-derived CDR1 and CDR2 are MNHEY and SMNVEV (reference sequence). The CDR3 is 15 residues long. The CDR3 nucleotides read TGTGCCAGCAGGATAACAGGGGGTCCCCCCTACGAGCAGTACTTC. Amino acid sequence: CASRITGGPPYEQYF.

The gene calls are TRBV19 and TRBJ1-2; 9 nucleotides match TRBD1. Germline trimming cut 6 bases from V and 5 bases from J; bases unmatched to any gene: 7. CDR1 is LNHDA, CDR2 SQIVND, per germline (reference sequence). This CDR3 region has 14 residues. The DNA of the CDR3 is TGTGCCAGTAGCGGACAGGGGAGGTCGTATGGCTACACCTTC. It specifies CASSGQGRSYGYTF.

The chain combines TRBV25-1 with TRBJ1-2; tentatively, D is TRBD1 (5 bases). The CDR3 length is 14 residues. The V and J ends lost 5 bases and 4 bases respectively, with 14 bases between them. Germline CDR1 reads MGHDK; CDR2 reads SYGVNS. In DNA form, the CDR3 reads TGTGCCAGCAGTCCTTATACAGGCAGCTATGGCTACACCTTC. Protein: CASSPYTGSYGYTF.

To note about this clone: Different DNA sequences within this sample yield the same CDR3. The V gene is TRBV3-1 (or the pseudogene TRBV3-2), the J gene TRBJ1-5, with unresolved D. V was trimmed by 1 base and J by 7 bases, leaving 8 bases between them. The CDR3 totals 13 residues. Germline CDR1 and CDR2: LGHDT and YNNKEL (reference sequence). Here the CDR3 DNA reads TGTGCCAGCAGCCAAGCAGGAAACCAGCCCCAGCATTTT. Residues: CASSQAGNQPQHF.

The rearrangement joins TRBV19 to TRBJ2-7; D gene ambiguous. CDR3 size: 14 residues. Germline assignment: CDR1 LNHDA and CDR2 SQIVND (reference sequence). The V and J ends lost 5 bases and 3 bases respectively, with 14 bases between them. For the CDR3, the DNA is TGTGCCAGTAGTGTAAGTCCGACTGGCTACGAGCAGTACTTC. Translated, it gives CASSVSPTGYEQYF.

This clone was observed a handful of times. J is TRBJ2-5 and V is TRBV2, with 11 bases matching TRBD2. CDR1 is SNHLY, CDR2 FYNNEI, per germline. The CDR3 spans 14 residues. Germline trimming cut 6 bases from V and 4 bases from J; bases unmatched to any gene: 4. CDR3 protein: CASSAGLAGETQYF. As DNA, the CDR3 is TGTGCCAGCAGCGCCGGACTAGCGGGAGAGACCCAGTACTTC.

In DNA, the CDR3 is TGTGCCACCAGTGACCCCCACAGAGCTGATACGCAGTATTTT. Amino acid sequence: CATSDPHRADTQYF. The V and J genes are TRBV24-1 and TRBJ2-3; D unclear. Trimming pared 4 bases from V and 6 bases from J, leaving 13 bases between. This CDR3 is built from 14 residues. Germline CDR1 and CDR2: KGHDR and SFDVKD.

Details on this clone: Other DNA sequences within the sample encode an identical CDR3. The chain uses TRBV5-1 and TRBJ1-2; D remains unclear. Germline V CDR1 and CDR2: SGHRS, YFSETQ. The V gene lost 0 bases and the J gene lost 0 bases, with 9 bases spanning the gap. The CDR3 loop spans 15 amino acids. As DNA, the CDR3 is TGCGCCAGCAGCTTGGGGGCAGGTGCTAACTATGGCTACACCTTC. Encoded protein: CASSLGAGANYGYTF.

The rearrangement uses TRBV3-1 (or the pseudogene TRBV3-2) and TRBJ2-7; the match to TRBD1 covers 9 bases. The CDR3 contains 15 residues. Germline V gene data show CDR1 as LGHDT and CDR2 as YNNKEL (reference sequence). Trimming took 4 bases from V and 4 from J; bases not matched to a gene: 8. CDR3 DNA: TGTGCCAGCAGCCTATTGGGACAGGGCACTTACGAGCAGTACTTC. Translated, it gives CASSLLGQGTYEQYF.

This chain connects TRBV5-1 to TRBJ2-5, with 7 bases that match TRBD1. CDR1 SGHRS and CDR2 YFSETQ come from the germline V gene. The CDR3 length is 15 residues. V lost 1 base, J lost 5 bases, and 8 bases stayed unmatched. CDR3 coding DNA: TGCGCCAGCAGCTTGAATACAGGGGAGAGGGAGACCCAGTACTTC. This translates into CASSLNTGERETQYF.